The present T cell receptor beta chain was sequenced within a study of control samples from healthy donors and cancer patients. The table came from immunoSEQ multiplex PCR; TCRdb's copy has only in-frame clones and leaves some out. Found here are around 180,000 clones, around 92% of them singletons; the top ten hold just over 2%. CDR3 length equals 15 residues. Germline V lookup: CDR1 SGHTA, CDR2 FQGTGA. The ends were cut back, 5 bases at V and 0 bases at J, with 12 bases in the middle. Sequenced input: blood. The clonotype was recovered from a woman between 40 and 50 years old in good health. This chain links TRBV7-3 with TRBJ2-3; D possibly corresponds to TRBD1 (6 bases). The CDR3 DNA sequence: TGTGCCAGCAGCAATCAGGGGCAGAGCACAGATACGCAGTATTTT. It codes for CASSNQGQSTDTQYF.